This TCR beta chain was obtained from a study of blood T cell repertoires in COVID-19. Looking at the study overall: Researchers got acute and convalescent COVID-19 samples from the United States, Italy and Spain. PBMCs, B-cell-depleted T cells, or T cells were the source of the cDNA or gDNA that made up the material.

This clone was counted a single time. Measured with immunoSEQ multiplex PCR; TCRdb has only the in-frame clones, and not every one. This table holds more than 400,000 clones, approximately 86% found once. The CDR3 is 16 amino acids. The germline V gene has CDR1 LNHDA and CDR2 SQIVND (reference sequence). V was cut by 2 bases and J by 8 bases, with 19 bases left in between. Participant-reported clinical history was the basis for cohort assignment. Cohort 3 recovered donors had two negative PCRs, clearance, or symptom resolution. The chain has TRBV19 and TRBJ1-5; D might be TRBD1 (6 bases). Sequencing was done on a sample of PBMCs or T cells enriched from blood (not recorded which). The source of this sequence is a woman under 30 who had recovered from COVID-19. In nucleotides, the CDR3 is TGTGCCAGTAGTATAACTGGGGGCGCGCCGTTTGAGCCCCAGCATTTT. This sequence encodes CASSITGGAPFEPQHF.